A single TCR beta chain is shown here with its context. These data come from a study of Ad26.COV2.S vaccination and SARS-CoV-2 variants. Across the study: The vaccine Ad26.COV2.S was put into the muscle once, or twice with 56 days between.

Data came from immunoSEQ multiplex PCR; TCRdb stores just in-frame clones and leaves some out. The top ten hold 3% to 3.5% of the sample, which has 350,000 to 400,000 clones, approximately 91% seen once. The length of the CDR3 is 15 residues. The germline gives CDR1 SEHNR, CDR2 FQNEAQ (reference sequence). V gave up 6 bases and J gave up 3 bases, with 15 bases separating them. Treatment indicated: some 19 received Ad26.COV2.S at low or high dose, single or two shots; roughly five received placebo; per-sample allocation not given. Day 63 following the first vaccine or placebo injection was when the samples were taken.

This clonotype was sampled from a person between 18 and 60 years old who received the Ad26.COV2.S COVID-19 vaccine or a placebo. This sample comprised peripheral blood, obtained in a trial of Ad26.COV2.S vaccine versus placebo. V is TRBV7-9 and J is TRBJ1-3; D gene unclear. DNA for the CDR3: TGTGCCAGCAGATCAACCCCGCGCGTTGGAAACACCATATATTTT. Residues: CASRSTPRVGNTIYF. The variable domain in full, completed from reference TRBV7-9 and TRBJ1-3, reads DTGVSQNPRHKITKRGQNVTFRCDPISEHNRLYWYRQTLGQGPEFLTYFQNEAQLEKSRLLSDRFSAERPKGSFSTLEIQRTEQGDSAMYLCASRSTPRVGNTIYFGEGSWLTVV.